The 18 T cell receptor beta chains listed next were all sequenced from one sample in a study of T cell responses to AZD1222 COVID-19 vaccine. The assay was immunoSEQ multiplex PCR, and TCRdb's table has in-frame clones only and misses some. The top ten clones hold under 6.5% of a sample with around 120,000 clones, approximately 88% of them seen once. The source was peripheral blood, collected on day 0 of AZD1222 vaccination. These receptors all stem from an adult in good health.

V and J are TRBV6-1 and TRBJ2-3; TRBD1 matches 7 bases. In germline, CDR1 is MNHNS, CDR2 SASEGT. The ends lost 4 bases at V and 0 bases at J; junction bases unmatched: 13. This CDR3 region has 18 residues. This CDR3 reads CASSGPGTAATSTDTQYF. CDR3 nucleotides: TGTGCCAGCAGTGGACCCGGGACAGCTGCAACTAGCACAGATACGCAGTATTTT.

The CDR3 sequence is CASSVGASGFQETQYF. CDR3 DNA: TGTGCCAGCAGCGTGGGGGCTAGCGGGTTCCAAGAGACCCAGTACTTC. The chain uses TRBV9 and TRBJ2-5, with TRBD2 identical over 8 bases. The CDR3 covers 16 residues. Trimming removed 2 bases from V and 1 base from J; junction bases left unmatched: 7. The germline CDR1 and CDR2 sequences are SGDLS and YYNGEE.

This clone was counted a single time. The CDR3 is CASSQVEGTGANVLTF. CDR3 nucleotides: TGCGCCAGCAGCCAAGTTGAAGGGACTGGGGCCAACGTCCTGACTTTC. J is TRBJ2-6 and V is TRBV4-3; D ambiguous. Trimming left V 1 base short and J 2 bases short, with 9 bases between. CDR3 length: 16 amino acids. CDR1 and CDR2 from the germline V gene are LGHNA and YSLEER.

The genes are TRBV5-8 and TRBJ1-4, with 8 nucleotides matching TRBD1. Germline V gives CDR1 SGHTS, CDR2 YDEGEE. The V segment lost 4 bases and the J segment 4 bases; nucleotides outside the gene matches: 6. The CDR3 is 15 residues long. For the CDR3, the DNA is TGTGCCAGCAGCCAACCAGGGGGCTTTAATGAAAAACTGTTTTTT. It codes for CASSQPGGFNEKLFF. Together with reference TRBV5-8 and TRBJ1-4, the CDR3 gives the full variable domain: EAGVTQSPTHLIKTRGQQATLRCSPISGHTSVYWYQQALGLGLQFLLWYDEGEERNRGNFPPRFSGRQFPNYSSELNVNALELEDSALYLCASSQPGGFNEKLFFGSGTQLSVL.

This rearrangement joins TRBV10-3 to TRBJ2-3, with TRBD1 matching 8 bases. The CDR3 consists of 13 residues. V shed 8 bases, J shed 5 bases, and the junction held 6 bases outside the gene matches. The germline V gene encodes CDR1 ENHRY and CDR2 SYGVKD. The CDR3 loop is CAIGRGLQDTQYF. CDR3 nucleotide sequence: TGTGCCATCGGCAGGGGGCTGCAAGATACGCAGTATTTT.

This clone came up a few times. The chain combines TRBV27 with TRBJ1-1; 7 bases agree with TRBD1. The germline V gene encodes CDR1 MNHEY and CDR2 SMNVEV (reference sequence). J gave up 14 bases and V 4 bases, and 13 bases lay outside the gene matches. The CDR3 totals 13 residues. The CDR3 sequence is CASSSREGQRLFF. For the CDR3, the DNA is TGTGCCAGCAGTTCACGCGAGGGACAGCGGTTGTTCTTT.

For the CDR3, the DNA is TGTGCCAGCAGGACCACAGGGGTGGATCAGCCCCAGCATTTT. Its protein product is CASRTTGVDQPQHF. The J gene is TRBJ1-5, the V gene TRBV6-5, with 7 bases matching TRBD1. This CDR3 is built from 14 residues. Germline V gene lookup returns CDR1 MNHEY and CDR2 SVGAGI. V gave up 6 bases and J gave up 5 bases; unmatched junction bases: 7.

The CDR3 nucleotides are TGTGCCAGCAGCCAGTACAGGGCGTCCTACGAGCAGTACTTC. This encodes CASSQYRASYEQYF. This sequence joins TRBV3-1 (or the pseudogene TRBV3-2) and TRBJ2-7, with a possible D match to TRBD1 (6 bases). Germline V lookup: CDR1 LGHDT, CDR2 YNNKEL (reference sequence). The CDR3 runs 14 residues. V was cut by 3 bases and J by 1 base, with 10 bases left in between.

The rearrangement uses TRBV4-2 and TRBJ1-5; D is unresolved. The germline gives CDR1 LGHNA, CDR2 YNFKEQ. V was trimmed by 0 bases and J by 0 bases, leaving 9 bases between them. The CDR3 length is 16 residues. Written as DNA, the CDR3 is TGTGCCAGCAGCCAAGAATTTGCAAGTAGCAATCAGCCCCAGCATTTT. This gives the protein CASSQEFASSNQPQHF.

CDR3 residues: CASSRAIGAGSYEQYF. For the CDR3, the DNA is TGTGCCAGCAGCCGTGCGATTGGGGCAGGCTCCTACGAGCAGTACTTC. This chain links TRBV5-4 with TRBJ2-7, with TRBD1 as a possible D gene (5 bases). Trimming pared 4 bases from V and 0 bases from J, leaving 17 bases between. Germline CDR1 and CDR2: SGHNT and YYREEE (reference sequence). This CDR3 is built from 16 residues.

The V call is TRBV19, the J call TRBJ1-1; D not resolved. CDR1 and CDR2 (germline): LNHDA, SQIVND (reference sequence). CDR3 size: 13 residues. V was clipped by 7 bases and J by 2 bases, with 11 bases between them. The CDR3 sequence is CASTWGPNTEAFF. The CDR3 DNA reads TGTGCCAGTACTTGGGGTCCTAACACTGAAGCTTTCTTT. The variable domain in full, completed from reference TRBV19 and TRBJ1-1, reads DGGITQSPKYLFRKEGQNVTLSCEQNLNHDAMYWYRQDPGQGLRLIYYSQIVNDFQKGDIAEGYSVSREKKESFPLTVTSAQKNPTAFYLCASTWGPNTEAFFGQGTRLTVV.

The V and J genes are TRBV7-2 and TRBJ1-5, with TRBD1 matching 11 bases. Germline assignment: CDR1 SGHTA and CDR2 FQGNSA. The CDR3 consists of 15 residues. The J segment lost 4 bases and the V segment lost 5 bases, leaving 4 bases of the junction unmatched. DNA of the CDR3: TGTGCCAGCAGCCAGGACAGGGGGCGGAATCAGCCCCAGCATTTT. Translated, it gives CASSQDRGRNQPQHF.

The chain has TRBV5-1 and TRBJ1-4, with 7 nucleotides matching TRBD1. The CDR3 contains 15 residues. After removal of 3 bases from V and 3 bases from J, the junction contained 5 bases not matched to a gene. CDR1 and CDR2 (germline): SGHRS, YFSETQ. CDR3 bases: TGCGCCAGCAGCTACACAGGGGTATCTAATGAAAAACTGTTTTTT. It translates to CASSYTGVSNEKLFF.

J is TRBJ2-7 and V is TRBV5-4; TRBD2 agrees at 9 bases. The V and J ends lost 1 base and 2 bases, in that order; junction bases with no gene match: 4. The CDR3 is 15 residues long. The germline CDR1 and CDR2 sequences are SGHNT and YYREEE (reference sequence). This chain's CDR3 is CASSLRAGGPYEQYF. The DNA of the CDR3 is TGTGCCAGCAGCTTGCGGGCGGGGGGGCCCTACGAGCAGTACTTC.

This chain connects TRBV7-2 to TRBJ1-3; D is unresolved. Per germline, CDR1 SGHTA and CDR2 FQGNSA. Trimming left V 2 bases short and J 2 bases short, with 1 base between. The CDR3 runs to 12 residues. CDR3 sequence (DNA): TGTGCCAGCAGCTTAACTGGAAACACCATATATTTT. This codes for CASSLTGNTIYF.

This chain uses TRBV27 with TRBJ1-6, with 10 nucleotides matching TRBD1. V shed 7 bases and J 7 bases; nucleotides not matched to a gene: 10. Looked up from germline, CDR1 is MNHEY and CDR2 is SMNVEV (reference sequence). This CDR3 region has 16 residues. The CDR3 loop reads CASTWVGDRGNSPLHF. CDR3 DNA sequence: TGTGCCAGCACCTGGGTGGGGGACAGGGGAAATTCACCCCTCCACTTT.

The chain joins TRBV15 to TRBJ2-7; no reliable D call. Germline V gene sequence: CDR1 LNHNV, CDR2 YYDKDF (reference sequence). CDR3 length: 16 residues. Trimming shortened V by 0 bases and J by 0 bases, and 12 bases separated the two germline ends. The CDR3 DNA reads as TGTGCCACCAGCAGAGATTGGGCAGAAGGCTCCTACGAGCAGTACTTC. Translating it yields CATSRDWAEGSYEQYF. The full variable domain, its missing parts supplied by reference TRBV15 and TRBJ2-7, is DAMVIQNPRYQVTQFGKPVTLSCSQTLNHNVMYWYQQKSSQAPKLLFHYYDKDFNNEADTPDNFQSRRPNTSFCFLDIRSPGLGDTAMYLCATSRDWAEGSYEQYFGPGTRLTVT.

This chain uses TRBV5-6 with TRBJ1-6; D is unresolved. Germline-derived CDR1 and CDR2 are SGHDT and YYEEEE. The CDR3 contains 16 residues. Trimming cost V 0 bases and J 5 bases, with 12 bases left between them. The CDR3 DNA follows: TGTGCCAGCAGCTTGGGGGGTATGACCAATAATTCACCCCTCCACTTT. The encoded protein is CASSLGGMTNNSPLHF.